The 20 T cell receptor beta chains presented below share a single source sample, sequenced in a study of human T cells and chemical hapten exposure. Described time point: healthy volunteer bleed at 2 weeks. Unseparated into fractions, whole blood served as the source from which total RNA was extracted. One entry per CDR3 protein results from TCRdb running MiXCR on the RACE reads. The sample has approximately 33,000 distinct CDR3 sequences; approximately 7.4% are singletons. Sequenced input: whole blood. The receptors shown here come from a human donor in good health. Some clones in this sample may be carry-over from other donors' samples.

Many counts were recorded for this clonotype. The chain combines TRBV29-1 with TRBJ1-2; D is uncertain. Germline loops: CDR1 SQVTM, CDR2 ANQGSEA. The V and J ends lost 3 bases and 0 bases respectively, with 14 bases between them. The CDR3 is 15 amino acids. The CDR3 loop reads CSVEQPFTSNYGYTF. The CDR3 nucleotides are TGCAGCGTTGAGCAGCCGTTCACTTCTAACTATGGCTACACCTTC.

In its sample, this clonotype ranks as medium-sized. The rearrangement joins TRBV20-1 to TRBJ1-5; D not certain. The CDR3 covers 15 residues. V shed 3 bases and J shed 0 bases, with 12 bases lying between them. Looked up from germline, CDR1 is DFQATT and CDR2 is SNEGSKA (reference sequence). CDR3 sequence (DNA): TGCAGTGCTAGCACGACGGAGTATAGCAATCAGCCCCAGCATTTT. Its protein is CSASTTEYSNQPQHF.

This clonotype was observed at least ten times. V gene TRBV12-3 or TRBV12-4 combines with J gene TRBJ1-3; D remains unclear. The CDR3 consists of 14 residues. V was cut by 2 bases and J by 1 base, with 6 bases left in between. CDR3 amino acids: CASSLHISGNTIYF. For the CDR3, the DNA is TGTGCCAGCAGTTTACACATTTCTGGAAACACCATATATTTT.

In this sample, this clonotype turned up many times. This sequence joins TRBV20-1 and TRBJ2-3; D may be TRBD2 (5 bases). Germline V lookup: CDR1 DFQATT, CDR2 SNEGSKA (reference sequence). V lost 6 bases to trimming and J lost 0 bases, with 19 bases between them. The CDR3 sequence is 16 residues long. The CDR3 sequence is CSATPAGGWSTDTQYF. The CDR3 region has the DNA TGCAGTGCCACTCCCGCTGGCGGGTGGAGCACAGATACGCAGTATTTT.

This clonotype was seen only a few times. The chain joins TRBV10-2 to TRBJ1-5; D gene unclear. The CDR3 length is 14 residues. CDR1 is WSHSY and CDR2 is SAAADI in the germline V gene. Trimming pared 5 bases from V and 0 bases from J, leaving 8 bases between. CDR3 sequence reads: CASSSSNSNQPQHF. In DNA, the CDR3 is TGCGCCAGCAGTTCCAGCAATAGCAATCAGCCCCAGCATTTT.

This clonotype showed up just a few times. The chain carries TRBV10-3 and TRBJ2-3; 7 bases line up with TRBD2. CDR1 ENHRY and CDR2 SYGVKD come from the germline V gene. V gave up 4 bases and J gave up 1 base; unmatched junction bases: 8. This CDR3 contains 16 residues. The CDR3 loop is CAISVRRETGTDTQYF. The CDR3 coding sequence is TGTGCCATCAGTGTCCGGCGGGAGACCGGCACAGATACGCAGTATTTT.

This clonotype was counted ten times or more. This chain links TRBV27 with TRBJ1-1; 7 nucleotides align to TRBD1. The CDR3 totals 15 residues. The junction had 4 bases not matched to a gene; V was cut back by 2 bases and J by 1 base. Germline CDR1 and CDR2: MNHEY and SMNVEV (reference sequence). For the CDR3, the DNA is TGTGCCAGCAGTTTAGGGGGACAGTCGAACACTGAAGCTTTCTTT. Protein: CASSLGGQSNTEAFF.

This clonotype was detected only a few times. The V and J genes are TRBV6-2 or TRBV6-3 and TRBJ2-7; 7 bases align to TRBD2. From germline, CDR1 is MNHEY and CDR2 SVGEGT. With V trimmed by 4 bases and J by 1 base, 4 bases remained unmatched. The length of the CDR3 is 14 residues. The CDR3 reads CASSLTSVSYEQYF. CDR3 in DNA: TGTGCCAGCAGTTTAACTAGCGTTTCCTACGAGCAGTACTTC.

The J gene is TRBJ2-3, the V gene TRBV4-3; D possibly corresponds to TRBD1 (6 bases). The CDR3 covers 14 residues. Germline V gene lookup returns CDR1 LGHNA and CDR2 YSLEER. The V end lost 2 bases, the J end lost 3 bases, and 9 bases lay between the germline ends. The CDR3 DNA follows: TGCGCCAGCAGCCAACAGGGGATGACAGATACGCAGTATTTT. Encoded protein: CASSQQGMTDTQYF.

The chain has TRBV3-1 and TRBJ1-5; D remains ambiguous. This CDR3 comprises 13 residues. Germline CDR1 and CDR2: LGHDT and YNNKEL (reference sequence). V lost 0 bases, J lost 0 bases, and 0 bases lay in between. This CDR3 reads CASSQDSNQPQHF. For the CDR3, the DNA is TGTGCCAGCAGCCAAGATAGCAATCAGCCCCAGCATTTT.

This clonotype is medium-sized (0.01 to 0.1%) within its sample. This chain connects TRBV12-3 or TRBV12-4 to TRBJ1-5; D is unclear. This CDR3 spans 15 amino acids. V was cut by 6 bases and J by 1 base, with 13 bases left in between. CDR3 bases: TGTGCCAGCAGCCAGAAGGGTATGAGCAATCAGCCCCAGCATTTT. Translated, it gives CASSQKGMSNQPQHF.

A few counts support this clonotype. This chain joins TRBV15 and TRBJ2-7; the D gene could be TRBD1 or TRBD2 (6 bases each). This CDR3 spans 18 amino acids. The V gene lost 0 bases and the J gene lost 3 bases, with 21 bases spanning the gap. Germline assignment: CDR1 LNHNV and CDR2 YYDKDF (reference sequence). The CDR3 DNA follows: TGTGCCACCAGCAGAGATCGTTTGGTCTTCGGGGGCAACTACGAGCAGTACTTC. As protein: CATSRDRLVFGGNYEQYF.

This clonotype was counted at least ten times. The chain carries TRBV4-2 and TRBJ2-1; D unresolved. Germline assignment: CDR1 LGHNA and CDR2 YNFKEQ. Trimming stripped 0 bases from V and 4 bases from J, with 10 bases between. The CDR3 runs to 15 residues. The DNA of the CDR3 is TGTGCCAGCAGCCAAGAGACTGGACGGTACAATGAGCAGTTCTTC. Translation: CASSQETGRYNEQFF.

This chain connects TRBV4-3 to TRBJ1-4; D not resolved. V was trimmed by 0 bases and J by 6 bases, leaving 20 bases between them. The CDR3 runs to 18 residues. Germline CDR1 is LGHNA and CDR2 is YSLEER. CDR3 in amino acids: CASSQELLRGISHEKLFF. The CDR3 DNA sequence: TGCGCCAGCAGCCAAGAACTTTTACGAGGGATTTCTCATGAAAAACTGTTTTTT.

This clonotype was detected many times. The chain recombines TRBV20-1 with TRBJ2-7; TRBD1 agrees at 7 bases. Germline CDR1 DFQATT, CDR2 SNEGSKA (reference sequence). The V segment lost 6 bases and the J segment 5 bases; nucleotides outside the gene matches: 16. This CDR3 comprises 15 residues. The CDR3, as DNA: TGCAGTGCGCTCCTACAGGGGTCGACACGGGACGAGCAGTACTTC. Amino acids: CSALLQGSTRDEQYF.

This clonotype has a count of ten or more. The V gene is TRBV7-8, the J gene TRBJ1-5; no clear D gene. Germline V lookup: CDR1 SGHVS, CDR2 FQNEAQ. CDR3 length: 14 amino acids. Trimming removed 2 bases from V and 7 bases from J, with 12 bases in between. Written as DNA, the CDR3 is TGTGCCAGCAGCTTAAGTCTGGGCGGGCAGCCCCAGCATTTT. Translating gives CASSLSLGGQPQHF. The variable domain in full, completed from reference TRBV7-8 and TRBJ1-5, reads GAGVSQSPRYKVAKRGQDVALRCDPISGHVSLFWYQQALGQGPEFLTYFQNEAQLDKSGLPSDRFFAERPEGSVSTLKIQRTQQEDSAVYLCASSLSLGGQPQHFGDGTRLSIL.

This clonotype was detected ten times or more. The rearrangement uses TRBV6-6 and TRBJ2-7, with 10 positions matching TRBD2. Trimming took 1 base from V and 5 from J; bases not matched to a gene: 2. The CDR3 sequence is 14 residues long. Per the germline V gene, CDR1 is MNHNY and CDR2 is SVGAGI (reference sequence). In DNA form, the CDR3 reads TGTGCCAGCAGTTACTTAGCGGGAGGAGACGAGCAGTACTTC. This translates into CASSYLAGGDEQYF.

This clonotype was detected a few times. This chain links TRBV18 with TRBJ1-4; the D gene is possibly TRBD1 (6 bases). CDR1 is KGHSH, CDR2 LQKENI, per germline. V was cut by 3 bases and J by 5 bases, with 13 bases left in between. The CDR3 totals 15 residues. The CDR3 DNA reads TGTGCCAGCTCACCGAACCCCGGACAGAATGAAAAACTGTTTTTT. This gives the protein CASSPNPGQNEKLFF.

The table lists this clonotype with many counts. CDR3 region: CASSSPGGSGANVLTF. In nucleotides, the CDR3 is TGTGCCAGTAGTAGCCCAGGGGGCTCTGGGGCCAACGTCCTGACTTTC. This chain links TRBV19 with TRBJ2-6; 7 nucleotides line up with TRBD1. V trimming: 4 bases; J trimming: 0 bases; junction bases outside the gene matches: 3. Germline CDR1 and CDR2: LNHDA and SQIVND (reference sequence). There are 16 residues in the CDR3.

The chain links TRBV2 to TRBJ1-5; tentatively, D is TRBD1 (5 bases). Trimming stripped 2 bases from V and 6 bases from J, with 14 bases between. This CDR3 spans 15 amino acids. Germline assignment: CDR1 SNHLY and CDR2 FYNNEI. The chain's CDR3 is CASSEWGGVGQPQHF. CDR3 bases: TGTGCCAGCAGTGAATGGGGCGGGGTAGGTCAGCCCCAGCATTTT.